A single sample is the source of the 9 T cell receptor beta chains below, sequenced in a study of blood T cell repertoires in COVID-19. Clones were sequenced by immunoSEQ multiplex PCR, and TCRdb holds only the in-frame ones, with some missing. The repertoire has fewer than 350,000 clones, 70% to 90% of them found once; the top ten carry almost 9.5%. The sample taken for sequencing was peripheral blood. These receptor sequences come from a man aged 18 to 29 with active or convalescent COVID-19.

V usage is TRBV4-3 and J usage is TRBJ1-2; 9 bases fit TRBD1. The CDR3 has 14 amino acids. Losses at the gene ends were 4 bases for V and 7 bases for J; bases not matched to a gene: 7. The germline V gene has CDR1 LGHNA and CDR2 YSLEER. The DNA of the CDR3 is TGCGCCAGCAGCCCCCGGGACAGGGAGCCTGGCTACACCTTC. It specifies CASSPRDREPGYTF.

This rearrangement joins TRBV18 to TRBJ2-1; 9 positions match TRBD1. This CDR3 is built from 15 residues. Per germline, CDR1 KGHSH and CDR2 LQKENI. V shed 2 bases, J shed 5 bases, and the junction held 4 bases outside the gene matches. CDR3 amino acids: CASSPGTGRHNEQFF. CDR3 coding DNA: TGTGCCAGCTCACCAGGGACAGGGCGGCACAATGAGCAGTTCTTC.

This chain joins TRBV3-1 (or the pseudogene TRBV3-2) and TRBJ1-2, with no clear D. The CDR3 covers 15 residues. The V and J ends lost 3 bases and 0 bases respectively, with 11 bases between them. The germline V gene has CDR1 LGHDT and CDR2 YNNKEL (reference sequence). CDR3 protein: CASSHPQSTNYGYTF. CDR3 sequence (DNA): TGTGCCAGCAGCCATCCACAGAGTACTAACTATGGCTACACCTTC.

CDR3 coding DNA: TGTGCCAGCAGTGAAGAAGCAGGGGGCAGGTATGGCTACACCTTC. Its protein product is CASSEEAGGRYGYTF. J is TRBJ1-2 and V is TRBV2; 8 nucleotides agree with TRBD1. The CDR3 consists of 15 residues. Trimming removed 1 base from V and 5 bases from J; junction bases left unmatched: 6. From germline, CDR1 is SNHLY and CDR2 FYNNEI.

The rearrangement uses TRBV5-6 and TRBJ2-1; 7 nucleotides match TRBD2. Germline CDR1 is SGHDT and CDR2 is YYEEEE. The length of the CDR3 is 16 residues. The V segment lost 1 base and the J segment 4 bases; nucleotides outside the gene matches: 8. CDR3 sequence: CASSLSLADIYNEQFF. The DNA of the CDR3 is TGTGCCAGCAGCTTGTCGCTAGCGGATATATACAATGAGCAGTTCTTC.

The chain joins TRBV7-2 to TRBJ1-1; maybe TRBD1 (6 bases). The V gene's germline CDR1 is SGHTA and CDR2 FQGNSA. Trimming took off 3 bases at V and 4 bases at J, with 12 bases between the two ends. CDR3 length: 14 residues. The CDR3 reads CASSLAGAVTEAFF. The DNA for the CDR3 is TGTGCCAGCAGCTTGGCAGGGGCGGTCACTGAAGCTTTCTTT.

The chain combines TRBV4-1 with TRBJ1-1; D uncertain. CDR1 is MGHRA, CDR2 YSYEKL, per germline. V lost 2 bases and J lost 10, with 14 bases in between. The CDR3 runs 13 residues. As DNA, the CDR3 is TGCGCCAGCAGCCAACCTGACAACTTAGGAGCTTTCTTT. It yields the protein CASSQPDNLGAFF.

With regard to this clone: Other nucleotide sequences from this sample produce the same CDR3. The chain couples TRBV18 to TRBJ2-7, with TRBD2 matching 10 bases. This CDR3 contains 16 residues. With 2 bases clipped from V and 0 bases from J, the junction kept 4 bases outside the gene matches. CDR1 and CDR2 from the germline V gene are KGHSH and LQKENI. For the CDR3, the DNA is TGTGCCAGCTCACCAGGCCCTAGCGGGGGCTCCTACGAGCAGTACTTC. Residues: CASSPGPSGGSYEQYF.

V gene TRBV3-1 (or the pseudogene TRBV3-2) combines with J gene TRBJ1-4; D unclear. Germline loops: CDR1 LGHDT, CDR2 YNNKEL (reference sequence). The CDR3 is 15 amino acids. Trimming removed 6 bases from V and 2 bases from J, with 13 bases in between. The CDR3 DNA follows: TGTGCCAGCAGGGTTCGAAGCGTCACTAATGAAAAACTGTTTTTT. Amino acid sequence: CASRVRSVTNEKLFF.